This TCR beta chain derives from a study of siplizumab effects on memory and regulatory T cells. Study-wide findings and caveats: Among mappable alloreactive CD4+ clones, the Treg-derived fraction averaged approximately 70% with siplizumab versus about 27% in controls. Naive T cell populations appeared to exhibit greater diversity than memory cells and appeared to be major alloresponse contributors. The alloreactive clones that mapped to unstimulated subsets made up only a minor fraction.

TCRdb's table, derived via immunoSEQ multiplex PCR, lists solely in-frame clones and lacks some. The data show about 100,000 clones, with 92% seen just once and 0.65% to 0.8% held by the top ten. A note on this clone: Its antigen is unidentified.

Germline CDR1 and CDR2: MDHEN and SYDVKM. This CDR3 has 14 amino acids. V dropped 3 bases and J dropped 4 bases, with 11 bases sitting between them. The receptor was derived from a human donor in good health. V is TRBV28 and J is TRBJ2-3; D could derive from TRBD1 or TRBD2 (5 bases each). The sequenced material came from Tregs sorted from blood. The CDR3 DNA is TGTGCCAGCAGTTTTTGGGACCGAGCAGATACGCAGTATTTT. Translating gives CASSFWDRADTQYF.